A single sample gave rise to the 21 T cell receptor beta chains below, sequenced in a study of T cell responses to AZD1222 COVID-19 vaccine. Profiling relied on immunoSEQ multiplex PCR, and the TCRdb table lists in-frame clones only, not all of them. The sample contains more than 95,000 clones, 85% to 95% of which appear only once. This specimen was peripheral blood, taken on day 0 of AZD1222 vaccination. The receptors shown here come from an adult in good health.

V usage is TRBV2 and J usage is TRBJ1-1, with D unclear. The CDR3 length is 14 residues. V gave up 7 bases and J gave up 6 bases, with 18 bases separating them. CDR1 is SNHLY, CDR2 FYNNEI, per germline. CDR3 DNA: TGTGCCAGCATTTCCCGCCCCGGGGAGCCTGAAGCTTTCTTT. Its protein product is CASISRPGEPEAFF. The variable domain in full, with the rest retrieved from reference TRBV2 and TRBJ1-1, is EPEVTQTPSHQVTQMGQEVILRCVPISNHLYFYWYRQILGQKVEFLVSFYNNEISEKSEIFDDQFSVERPDGSNFTLKIRSTKLEDSAMYFCASISRPGEPEAFFGQGTRLTVV.

The V gene is TRBV6-5, the J gene TRBJ2-3, with TRBD2 matching over 7 bases. V lost 6 bases, J lost 13 bases, and 13 bases stayed unmatched. The CDR3 spans 13 residues. The germline V gene encodes CDR1 MNHEY and CDR2 SVGAGI. The CDR3 DNA follows: TGTGCCAGCAGCTCCGGGTCAGGACTAGTTGAGTATTTT. It yields the protein CASSSGSGLVEYF.

The CDR3 region has the DNA TGTGCCAGCCCTCCCCTGTTCTCTGGACTAGCGAGAAATCCTGGTGAGCAGTTCTTC. Its protein product is CASPPLFSGLARNPGEQFF. V gene TRBV28 combines with J gene TRBJ2-1, with 9 bases aligning to TRBD2. The CDR3 runs to 19 residues. Germline V gene data show CDR1 as MDHEN and CDR2 as SYDVKM. V was clipped by 8 bases and J by 9 bases; unmatched bases: 26.

The chain carries TRBV30 and TRBJ1-6; unclear D gene. This CDR3 has 13 residues. Germline-derived CDR1 and CDR2 are GTSNPN and SVGIG (reference sequence). The V gene lost 6 bases and the J gene lost 8 bases, with 14 bases spanning the gap. Written as DNA, the CDR3 is TGTGCCTGTCAAGAGTCCGGGGATTCACCCCTCCACTTT. Protein: CACQESGDSPLHF.

The CDR3 here is CSAREGPQHF. The CDR3 nucleotides read TGCAGTGCTAGAGAAGGGCCCCAGCATTTT. The V call is TRBV20-1, the J call TRBJ1-5, with D uncertain. CDR1 is DFQATT, CDR2 SNEGSKA, per germline (reference sequence). This CDR3 contains 10 residues. The ends were cut back, 0 bases at V and 9 bases at J, with 3 bases in the middle.

The V and J genes are TRBV27 and TRBJ1-1, with TRBD1 matching over 10 bases. V lost 4 bases and J lost 4; bases outside the gene matches: 9. Per the germline V gene, CDR1 is MNHEY and CDR2 is SMNVEV (reference sequence). CDR3 size: 16 residues. The CDR3 nucleotides read TGTGCCAGCAGTTCCGGGACAGGGGCCTTCTTCACTGAAGCTTTCTTT. It is translated as CASSSGTGAFFTEAFF.

The gene calls are TRBV3-1 (or the pseudogene TRBV3-2) and TRBJ1-4; no reliable D call. Trimming pared 4 bases from V and 0 bases from J, leaving 12 bases between. CDR1 LGHDT and CDR2 YNNKEL come from the germline V gene (reference sequence). The CDR3 loop spans 16 amino acids. The CDR3 coding sequence is TGTGCCAGCAGCCCGCGTAAAGTAGCAACTAATGAAAAACTGTTTTTT. As protein: CASSPRKVATNEKLFF.

The rearrangement joins TRBV19 to TRBJ2-5, with D possibly being TRBD1 (5 bases). The ends were cut back, 6 bases at V and 3 bases at J, with 11 bases in the middle. The CDR3 is 13 residues long. Germline V gene lookup returns CDR1 LNHDA and CDR2 SQIVND (reference sequence). This CDR3 reads CASRHTGEETQYF. CDR3 DNA sequence: TGTGCCAGTAGACACACAGGAGAAGAGACCCAGTACTTC.

V and J are TRBV19 and TRBJ2-7; 8 bases align to TRBD1. V shed 6 bases, J shed 4 bases, and the junction held 14 bases outside the gene matches. Germline CDR1 reads LNHDA; CDR2 reads SQIVND (reference sequence). The CDR3 is made up of 16 amino acids. The CDR3 DNA reads TGTGCCAGTAGAGCCTCGGACAGGGAGCCCTTATACGAGCAGTACTTC. It specifies CASRASDREPLYEQYF.

The chain joins TRBV5-1 to TRBJ1-1; a weak D match, TRBD1 (5 bases). The CDR3 loop spans 15 amino acids. Trimming took off 1 base at V and 1 base at J, with 11 bases between the two ends. Germline V gene data show CDR1 as SGHRS and CDR2 as YFSETQ. CDR3 loop: CASSLRGTGNTEAFF. The CDR3 DNA is TGCGCCAGCAGCTTGCGGGGCACAGGGAACACTGAAGCTTTCTTT.

The V call is TRBV19, the J call TRBJ2-3; TRBD2 matches at 14 bases. V gave up 9 bases and J gave up 0 bases; unmatched junction bases: 2. This CDR3 is 15 amino acids long. The germline CDR1 and CDR2 sequences are LNHDA and SQIVND (reference sequence). This CDR3 reads CASGLAGGSTDTQYF. The CDR3 nucleotides read TGTGCCAGCGGACTAGCGGGAGGTAGCACAGATACGCAGTATTTT.

Only one count was recorded for this clone. This chain joins TRBV2 and TRBJ2-3; TRBD1 or TRBD2 may be the D gene (5 bases each). The V gene lost 5 bases and the J gene lost 2 bases, with 14 bases spanning the gap. The CDR3 totals 15 residues. Germline CDR1 and CDR2: SNHLY and FYNNEI. The CDR3 DNA reads as TGTGCCAGCAGTCCGGCTAGGGGAGCCACAGATACGCAGTATTTT. Protein: CASSPARGATDTQYF.

The rearrangement links TRBV28 to TRBJ1-2, with D perhaps TRBD1 (5 bases). The V gene's germline CDR1 is MDHEN and CDR2 SYDVKM. V lost 8 bases, J lost 7 bases, and 17 bases lay in between. The CDR3 is made up of 13 amino acids. Here the CDR3 DNA reads TGTGCCAGCGGGACCCAGGAGAGGAGTGGCTACACCTTC. Its translation is CASGTQERSGYTF.

The chain has TRBV15 and TRBJ1-1, with D perhaps matching TRBD1 (5 bases). The length of the CDR3 is 16 residues. The V end was cut by 0 bases, the J end by 4 bases, with 15 bases between. The germline gives CDR1 LNHNV, CDR2 YYDKDF (reference sequence). This CDR3 is CATSRDYGRTTTEAFF. For the CDR3, the DNA is TGTGCCACCAGCAGAGATTATGGACGGACAACCACTGAAGCTTTCTTT.

The chain carries TRBV7-9 and TRBJ2-1, with 8 bases aligning to TRBD2. The V segment lost 5 bases and the J segment 2 bases; nucleotides outside the gene matches: 8. Germline-derived CDR1 and CDR2 are SEHNR and FQNEAQ (reference sequence). This CDR3 comprises 16 residues. CDR3 DNA: TGTGCCAGCAGCCTAACTAGCGGATTCACCTACAATGAGCAGTTCTTC. It specifies CASSLTSGFTYNEQFF.

This clone was seen a single time. The rearrangement links TRBV18 to TRBJ1-5; 7 nucleotides line up with TRBD1. V dropped 3 bases and J dropped 2; count of bases not matched to a gene: 10. Germline V gene sequence: CDR1 KGHSH, CDR2 LQKENI. The CDR3 loop spans 17 amino acids. The DNA for the CDR3 is TGTGCCAGCTCACCCGAGACAGGGTTAGGGCGCAATCAGCCCCAGCATTTT. It translates to CASSPETGLGRNQPQHF.

The rearrangement uses TRBV20-1 and TRBJ2-1; D is ambiguous. CDR3 length: 10 residues. The ends were cut back, 4 bases at V and 12 bases at J, with 10 bases in the middle. Germline V gene lookup returns CDR1 DFQATT and CDR2 SNEGSKA (reference sequence). The DNA for the CDR3 is TGCAGTGCTACAAATCCCTGGCAGTTCTTC. It is translated as CSATNPWQFF.

The chain has TRBV29-1 and TRBJ1-1, with 7 bases identical to TRBD1. V lost 8 bases to trimming and J lost 4 bases; unmatched junction nucleotides: 10. Germline loops: CDR1 SQVTM, CDR2 ANQGSEA. The CDR3 is 13 amino acids. Here the CDR3 DNA reads TGCAGCCCGCAAACAGGGGTGGGCACTGAAGCTTTCTTT. Its translation: CSPQTGVGTEAFF. The variable domain in full, with the rest retrieved from reference TRBV29-1 and TRBJ1-1, is SAVISQKPSRDICQRGTSLTIQCQVDSQVTMMFWYRQQPGQSLTLIATANQGSEATYESGFVIDKFPISRPNLTFSTLTVSNMSPEDSSIYLCSPQTGVGTEAFFGQGTRLTVV.

Only one count was recorded for this clone. V usage is TRBV7-8 and J usage is TRBJ1-2; 7 nucleotides align to TRBD1. With V trimmed by 5 bases and J by 3 bases, 6 bases remained unmatched. Germline CDR1 reads SGHVS; CDR2 reads FQNEAQ. This CDR3 region has 14 residues. The CDR3 region has the DNA TGTGCCAGCAGCATACGGGACAGCTACTATGGCTACACCTTC. It encodes CASSIRDSYYGYTF. The whole variable domain, filled in from reference TRBV7-8 and TRBJ1-2, reads GAGVSQSPRYKVAKRGQDVALRCDPISGHVSLFWYQQALGQGPEFLTYFQNEAQLDKSGLPSDRFFAERPEGSVSTLKIQRTQQEDSAVYLCASSIRDSYYGYTFGSGTRLTVV.

This clone was picked up a small number of times. The chain is built from TRBV28 and TRBJ2-7; D is unclear. The CDR3 extends over 8 amino acids. Germline V gene lookup returns CDR1 MDHEN and CDR2 SYDVKM. V was shortened by 11 bases and J by 6 bases, with 5 bases between the two germline ends. CDR3 protein: CASVEQYF. The CDR3 DNA follows: TGTGCCTCGGTCGAGCAGTACTTC. Full variable domain (outside the CDR3, taken from reference TRBV28 and TRBJ2-7): DVKVTQSSRYLVKRTGEKVFLECVQDMDHENMFWYRQDPGLGLRLIYFSYDVKMKEKGDIPEGYSVSREKKERFSLILESASTNQTSMYLCASVEQYFGPGTRLTVT.

The chain recombines TRBV5-1 with TRBJ2-5; D uncertain. Trimming removed 1 base from V and 4 bases from J, with 5 bases in between. The CDR3 consists of 12 residues. Germline lookup yields CDR1 SGHRS and CDR2 YFSETQ. CDR3 bases: TGCGCCAGCAGCTTGTTGGGAGAGACCCAGTACTTC. Translating gives CASSLLGETQYF.